The 5 T cell receptor beta chains reported below all come from one sample, sequenced in a study of T cell clones after liver transplantation. Clones were sequenced by immunoSEQ multiplex PCR, and TCRdb holds only the in-frame ones, with some missing. Counted here are roughly 70,000 clones, around nine tenths occurring once; the ten biggest clones make up under 3.5%. Sequencing was performed on CD4+ T cells from blood, taken before liver transplant. The receptors shown here come from a human donor who received a liver transplant.

The V and J genes are TRBV11-2 and TRBJ2-7; 9 bases are shared with TRBD2. The CDR3 is 16 residues long. Germline V lookup: CDR1 SGHAT, CDR2 FQNNGV. Losses at the gene ends were 0 bases for V and 2 bases for J; bases not matched to a gene: 5. CDR3: CASSLDVSGGTYEQYF. For the CDR3, the DNA is TGTGCCAGCAGCTTAGATGTAAGCGGGGGGACCTACGAGCAGTACTTC. Full variable domain (outside the CDR3, taken from reference TRBV11-2 and TRBJ2-7): EAGVAQSPRYKIIEKRQSVAFWCNPISGHATLYWYQQILGQGPKLLIQFQNNGVVDDSQLPKDRFSAERLKGVDSTLKIQPAKLEDSAVYLCASSLDVSGGTYEQYFGPGTRLTVT.

The chain uses TRBV28 and TRBJ1-1; unclear D gene. The germline gives CDR1 MDHEN, CDR2 SYDVKM. The CDR3 has 11 amino acids. Trimming shortened V by 6 bases and J by 1 base, and 3 bases separated the two germline ends. This chain's CDR3 is CASRENTEAFF. In nucleotides, the CDR3 is TGTGCCAGCAGGGAGAACACTGAAGCTTTCTTT.

The J gene is TRBJ2-7, the V gene TRBV11-2; TRBD2 matches at 7 bases. The CDR3 is 13 residues long. The V and J ends lost 2 bases and 7 bases, in that order; junction bases with no gene match: 5. Germline CDR1 reads SGHAT; CDR2 reads FQNNGV. The DNA of the CDR3 is TGTGCCAGCAGCTTAAGCGGGATTCGGGAGCAGTACTTC. It encodes CASSLSGIREQYF. The complete variable domain, with remaining parts taken from reference TRBV11-2 and TRBJ2-7, reads EAGVAQSPRYKIIEKRQSVAFWCNPISGHATLYWYQQILGQGPKLLIQFQNNGVVDDSQLPKDRFSAERLKGVDSTLKIQPAKLEDSAVYLCASSLSGIREQYFGPGTRLTVT.

The V and J genes are TRBV6-4 and TRBJ1-2, with D perhaps matching TRBD1 (5 bases). This CDR3 spans 15 amino acids. Trimming stripped 0 bases from V and 0 bases from J, with 8 bases between. The germline V gene encodes CDR1 MRHNA and CDR2 SNTAGT. The CDR3 nucleotides are TGTGCCAGCAGTGACTCCGGGACTCCTAACTATGGCTACACCTTC. Its protein is CASSDSGTPNYGYTF.

The V gene is TRBV30, the J gene TRBJ1-5; unclear D gene. Trimming removed 2 bases from V and 7 bases from J, with 9 bases in between. Germline V gives CDR1 GTSNPN, CDR2 SVGIG (reference sequence). The CDR3 extends over 12 amino acids. The CDR3 is CAWSRAGQPQHF. CDR3 nucleotide sequence: TGTGCCTGGAGTAGGGCCGGGCAGCCCCAGCATTTT.